This T cell receptor (beta chain) was profiled in a study of OX40 agonist ivuxolimab in advanced cancers. Study-wide findings and caveats: Clonal expansion from baseline to week 6 occurred in both CD4+ and CD8+ T cells.

Trimming cost V 3 bases and J 2 bases, with 9 bases left between them. This CDR3 has 14 residues. The germline gives CDR1 SGHTA, CDR2 FQGTGA. Assay: immunoSEQ multiplex PCR; the TCRdb copy retains only in-frame clones and omits some. The table includes 90,000 or so clones, around nine tenths detected once. On this clone itself: The antigen remains undetermined.

The receptor was derived from an adult with an advanced solid tumor such as melanoma, head and neck, liver or kidney cancer. V usage is TRBV7-3 and J usage is TRBJ2-3; D unresolved. The sample here was CD4+ or CD8+ T cells sorted from blood, taken in a trial of the OX40 agonist ivuxolimab. CDR3 protein: CASSFLSNTDTQYF. CDR3 nucleotide sequence: TGTGCCAGCAGCTTCTTGTCCAACACAGATACGCAGTATTTT. Drawing the rest from reference TRBV7-3 and TRBJ2-3, the complete variable domain is GAGVSQTPSNKVTEKGKYVELRCDPISGHTALYWYRQSLGQGPEFLIYFQGTGAADDSGLPNDRFFAVRPEGSVSTLKIQRTERGDSAVYLCASSFLSNTDTQYFGPGTRLTVL.